This passage covers 5 T cell receptor beta chains from one sample sequenced in a study of identical twins. TCRdb analysed the 5' RACE reads with MiXCR anew, one entry per CDR3 protein. Of 600,000 to 700,000 distinct CDR3 sequences in the sample, around 20% were seen once. These data were also reused for a study on T cells expressing NK-cell markers.

The source material was PBMCs. The receptors stem from a woman aged 18-30 years in good health.

V and J are TRBV7-2 and TRBJ2-7; maybe TRBD2 (5 bases). The CDR3 totals 13 residues. The germline V gene has CDR1 SGHTA and CDR2 FQGNSA. Trimming left V 1 base short and J 6 bases short, with 10 bases between. DNA for the CDR3: TGTGCCAGCAGCTTAGAAGAGGGAGCCGAGCAGTACTTC. It translates to CASSLEEGAEQYF.

V and J are TRBV12-3 or TRBV12-4 and TRBJ1-5; 10 nucleotides align to TRBD1. The CDR3 has 14 amino acids. The V gene end was trimmed by 6 bases and the J gene end by 6 bases; junction bases not matched to a gene: 5. The CDR3 region is CASRTGTGVQPQHF. The CDR3 nucleotides read TGTGCCAGCAGGACCGGGACAGGGGTTCAGCCCCAGCATTTT.

The chain combines TRBV20-1 with TRBJ2-3, with 9 bases lining up with TRBD2. The CDR3 is 17 residues long. Germline V gene sequence: CDR1 DFQATT, CDR2 SNEGSKA (reference sequence). After removal of 1 base from V and 3 bases from J, the junction contained 11 bases not matched to a gene. CDR3 coding DNA: TGCAGTGCTAGAGCCGCGTCCGCTAGCGGGATGACAGATACGCAGTATTTT. As protein: CSARAASASGMTDTQYF.

This clonotype has a handful of counts. The rearrangement links TRBV20-1 to TRBJ2-7; TRBD2 aligns across 10 bases. Germline-derived CDR1 and CDR2 are DFQATT and SNEGSKA (reference sequence). V shed 2 bases, J shed 7 bases, and the junction held 8 bases outside the gene matches. CDR3 length equals 14 residues. CDR3 sequence reads: CSARSPAGGREQYF. In nucleotides, the CDR3 is TGCAGTGCTAGAAGTCCAGCGGGGGGGCGGGAGCAGTACTTC.

The chain is built from TRBV12-3 or TRBV12-4 and TRBJ2-3, with a possible D match to TRBD2 (6 bases). V lost 5 bases and J 6 bases, leaving 9 bases between the germline ends. The CDR3 consists of 12 residues. Here the CDR3 DNA reads TGTGCCAGCAGTAAGGAGGGGGATACGCAGTATTTT. This encodes CASSKEGDTQYF.